This T cell receptor (beta chain) is from a study of blood T cell repertoires in COVID-19. Overall study context: The analysed material was cDNA or gDNA that came from T cells, B-cell-depleted T cells, or PBMCs.

From germline, CDR1 is SGHVS and CDR2 FNYEAQ. V was trimmed by 5 bases and J by 3 bases, leaving 10 bases between them. This CDR3 is built from 13 residues. Sequencing used immunoSEQ multiplex PCR; TCRdb keeps in-frame clones, though not all of them. This table has approximately 200,000 clones, roughly 83% appearing once. This clone was observed a few times. This chain joins TRBV7-6 and TRBJ1-2; tentative D call: TRBD1 (5 bases). Sequencing used PBMCs or T cells enriched from blood (not recorded which). This receptor was identified in a woman aged 25 to 39 who had recovered from COVID-19. CDR3 sequence: CASSLGGDYGYTF. In DNA, the CDR3 is TGTGCCAGCAGCCTCGGAGGGGACTATGGCTACACCTTC.